The clone carrying this T cell receptor beta chain appeared a few times. Its antigen is still unknown. The investigators amplified TCR beta CDR3 regions from RNA transcripts. HTBI primers were used for first-round RT-PCR of the TCR CDR3. A single record per CDR3 protein comes from TCRdb applying MiXCR to the multiplex PCR reads. The sample lists approximately 620,000 distinct CDR3 sequences, more than 15% occurring once. Disease duration was under 3 months in the ophthalmopathy patients, who also had a Clinical Activity Score of at least 3 and a NOSPECS grade of at least 4. Cells are PBMCs isolated from around 10 ml of fresh blood. The V gene end was trimmed by 7 bases and the J gene end by 2 bases; junction bases not matched to a gene: 9. Germline loops: CDR1 DFQATT, CDR2 SNEGSKA (reference sequence). The CDR3 has 14 residues. The sample belongs to a study of T cells in Graves' hyperthyroidism and ophthalmopathy. About the study: Upon initial diagnosis and before any treatment, peripheral blood was collected. Study results and caveats: Most thyroid clonotypes expanded above 0.001 were also detected in blood.

The sample was blood. The chain is built from TRBV20-1 and TRBJ1-1; 8 nucleotides match TRBD1. This receptor was obtained from a woman between 40 and 50 years old with Graves' ophthalmopathy. The CDR3, as DNA: TGCAGTGTTTCGGCGACAGGGGCAAACACTGAAGCTTTCTTT. Translation: CSVSATGANTEAFF.